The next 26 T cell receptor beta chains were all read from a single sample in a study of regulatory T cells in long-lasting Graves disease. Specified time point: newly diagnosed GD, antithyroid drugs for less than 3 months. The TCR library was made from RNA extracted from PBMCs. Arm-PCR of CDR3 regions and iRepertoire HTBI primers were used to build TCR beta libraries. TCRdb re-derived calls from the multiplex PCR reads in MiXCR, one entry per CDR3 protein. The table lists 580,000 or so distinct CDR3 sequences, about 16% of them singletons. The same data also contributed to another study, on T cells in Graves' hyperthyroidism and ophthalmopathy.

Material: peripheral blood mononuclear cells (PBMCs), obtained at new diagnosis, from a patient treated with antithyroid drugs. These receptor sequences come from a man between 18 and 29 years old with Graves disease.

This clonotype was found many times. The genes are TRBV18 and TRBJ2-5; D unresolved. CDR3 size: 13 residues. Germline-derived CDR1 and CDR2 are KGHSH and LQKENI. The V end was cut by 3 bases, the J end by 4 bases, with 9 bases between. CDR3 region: CASSPSEGETQYF. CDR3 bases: TGTGCCAGCTCACCTTCCGAAGGAGAGACCCAGTACTTC.

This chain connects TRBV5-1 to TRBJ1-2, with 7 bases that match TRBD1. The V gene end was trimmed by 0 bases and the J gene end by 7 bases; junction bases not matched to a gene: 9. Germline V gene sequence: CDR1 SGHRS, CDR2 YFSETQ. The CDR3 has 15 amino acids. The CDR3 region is CASSLARQGEGGYTF. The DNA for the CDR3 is TGCGCCAGCAGCTTGGCCCGACAGGGTGAGGGTGGCTACACCTTC. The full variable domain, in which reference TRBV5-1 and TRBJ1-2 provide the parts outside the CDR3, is KAGVTQTPRYLIKTRGQQVTLSCSPISGHRSVSWYQQTPGQGLQFLFEYFSETQRNKGNFPGRFSGRQFSNSRSEMNVSTLELGDSALYLCASSLARQGEGGYTFGSGTRLTVV.

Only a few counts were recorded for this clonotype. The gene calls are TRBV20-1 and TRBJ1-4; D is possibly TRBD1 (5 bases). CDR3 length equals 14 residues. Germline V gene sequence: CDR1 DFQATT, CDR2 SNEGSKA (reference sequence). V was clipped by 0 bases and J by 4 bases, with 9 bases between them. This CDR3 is CSARDAQGNEKLFF. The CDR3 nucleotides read TGCAGTGCTAGAGATGCGCAGGGTAATGAAAAACTGTTTTTT.

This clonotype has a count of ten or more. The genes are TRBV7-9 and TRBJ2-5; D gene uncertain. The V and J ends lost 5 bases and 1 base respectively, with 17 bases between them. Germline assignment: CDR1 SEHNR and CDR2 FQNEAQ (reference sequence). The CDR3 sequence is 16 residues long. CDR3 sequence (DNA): TGTGCCAGCAGCCAATTGGGGTCCCAGGCCCAAGAGACCCAGTACTTC. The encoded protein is CASSQLGSQAQETQYF. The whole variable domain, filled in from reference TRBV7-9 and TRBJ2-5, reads DTGVSQNPRHKITKRGQNVTFRCDPISEHNRLYWYRQTLGQGPEFLTYFQNEAQLEKSRLLSDRFSAERPKGSFSTLEIQRTEQGDSAMYLCASSQLGSQAQETQYFGPGTRLLVL.

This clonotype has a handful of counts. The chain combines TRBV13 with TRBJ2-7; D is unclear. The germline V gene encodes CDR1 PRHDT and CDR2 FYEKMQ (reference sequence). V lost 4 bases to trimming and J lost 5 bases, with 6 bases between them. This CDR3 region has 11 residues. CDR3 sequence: CASSSAHEQYF. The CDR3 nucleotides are TGTGCCAGCAGCTCCGCTCACGAGCAGTACTTC.

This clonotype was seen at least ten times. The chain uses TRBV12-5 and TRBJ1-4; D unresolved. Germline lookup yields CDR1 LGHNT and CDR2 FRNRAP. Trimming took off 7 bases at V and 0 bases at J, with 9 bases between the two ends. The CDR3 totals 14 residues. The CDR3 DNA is TGTGCTAGTGCCAAAGAGGCAACTAATGAAAAACTGTTTTTT. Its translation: CASAKEATNEKLFF.

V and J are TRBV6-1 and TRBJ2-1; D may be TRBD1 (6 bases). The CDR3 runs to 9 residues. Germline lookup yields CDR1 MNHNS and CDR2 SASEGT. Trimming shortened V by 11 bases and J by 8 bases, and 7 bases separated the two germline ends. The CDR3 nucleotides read TGTGCCGGGGGCGATGAGCAGTTCTTC. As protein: CAGGDEQFF.

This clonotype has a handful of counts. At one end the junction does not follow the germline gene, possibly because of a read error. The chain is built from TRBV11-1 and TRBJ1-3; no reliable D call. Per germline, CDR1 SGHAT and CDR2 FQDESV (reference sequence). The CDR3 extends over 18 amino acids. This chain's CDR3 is CASSQAGLGGLSGNTIYF. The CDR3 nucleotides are TGCGCCAGCAGCCAAGCGGGCCTCGGAGGGCTCTCTGGAAACACCATATATTTT.

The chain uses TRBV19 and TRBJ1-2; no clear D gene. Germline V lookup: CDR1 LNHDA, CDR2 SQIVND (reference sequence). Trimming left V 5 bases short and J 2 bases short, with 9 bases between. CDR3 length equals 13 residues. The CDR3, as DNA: TGTGCCAGTAGTCTTCGGATGAACTATGGCTACACCTTC. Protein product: CASSLRMNYGYTF.

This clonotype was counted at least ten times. This CDR3 reads CSASRAASSDTQYF. As DNA, the CDR3 is TGCAGTGCTTCTCGGGCCGCGAGTTCAGATACGCAGTATTTT. V gene TRBV20-1 combines with J gene TRBJ2-3; D gene unclear. Trimming removed 5 bases at V and 4 bases at J, with 16 bases between. The CDR3 has 14 residues. CDR1 DFQATT and CDR2 SNEGSKA come from the germline V gene (reference sequence).

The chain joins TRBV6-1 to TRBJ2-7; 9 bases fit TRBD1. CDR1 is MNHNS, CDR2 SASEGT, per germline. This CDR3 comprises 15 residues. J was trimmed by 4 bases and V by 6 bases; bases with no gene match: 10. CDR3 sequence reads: CASSAGQGKVYEQYF. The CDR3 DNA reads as TGTGCCAGCAGCGCAGGACAGGGGAAGGTGTACGAGCAGTACTTC.

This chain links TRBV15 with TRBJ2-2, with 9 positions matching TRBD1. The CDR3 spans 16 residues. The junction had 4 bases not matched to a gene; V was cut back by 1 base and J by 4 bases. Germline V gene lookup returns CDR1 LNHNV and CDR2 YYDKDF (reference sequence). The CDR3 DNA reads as TGTGCCACCAGCAGAGGCGGGACAGGGATCACCGGGGAGCTGTTTTTT. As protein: CATSRGGTGITGELFF.

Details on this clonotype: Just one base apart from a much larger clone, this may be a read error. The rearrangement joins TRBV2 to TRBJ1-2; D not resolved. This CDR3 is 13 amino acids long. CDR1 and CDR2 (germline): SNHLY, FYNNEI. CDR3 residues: CASSERLYYGYAF. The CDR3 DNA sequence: TGTGCCAGCAGTGAACGGTTGTACTATGGCTACGCCTTC.

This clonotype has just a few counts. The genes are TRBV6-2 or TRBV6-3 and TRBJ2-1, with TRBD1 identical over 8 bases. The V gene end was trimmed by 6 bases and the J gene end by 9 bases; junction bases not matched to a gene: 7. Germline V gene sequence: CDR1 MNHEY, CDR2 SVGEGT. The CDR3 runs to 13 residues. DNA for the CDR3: TGTGCCAGCAGCGGACAGGGATATGGTGAGCAGTTCTTC. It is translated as CASSGQGYGEQFF.

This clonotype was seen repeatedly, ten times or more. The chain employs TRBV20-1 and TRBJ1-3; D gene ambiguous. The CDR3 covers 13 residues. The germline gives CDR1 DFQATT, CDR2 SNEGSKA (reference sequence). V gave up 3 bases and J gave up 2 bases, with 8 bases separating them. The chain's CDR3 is CSASNTAGNTIYF. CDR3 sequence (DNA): TGCAGTGCTAGTAACACTGCTGGAAACACCATATATTTT.

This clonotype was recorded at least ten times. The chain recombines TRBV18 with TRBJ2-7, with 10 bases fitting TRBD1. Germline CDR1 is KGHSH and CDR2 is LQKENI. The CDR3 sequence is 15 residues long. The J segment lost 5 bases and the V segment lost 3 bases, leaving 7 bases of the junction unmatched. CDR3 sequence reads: CASSPTGGTVDEQYF. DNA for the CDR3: TGTGCCAGCTCACCGACAGGGGGCACGGTGGACGAGCAGTACTTC.

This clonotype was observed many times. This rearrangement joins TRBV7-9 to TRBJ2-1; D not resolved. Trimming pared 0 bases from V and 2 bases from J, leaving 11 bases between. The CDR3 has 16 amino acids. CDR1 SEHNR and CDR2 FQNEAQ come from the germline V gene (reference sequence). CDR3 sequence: CASSLALRSAYNEQFF. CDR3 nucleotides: TGTGCCAGCAGCTTAGCACTGCGGAGCGCCTACAATGAGCAGTTCTTC.

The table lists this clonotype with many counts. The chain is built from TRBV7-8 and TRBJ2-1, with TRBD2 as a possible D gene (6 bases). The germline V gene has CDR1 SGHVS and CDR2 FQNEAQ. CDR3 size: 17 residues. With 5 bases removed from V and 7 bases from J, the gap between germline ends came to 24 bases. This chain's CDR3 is CASSPGGPGKKENEQFF. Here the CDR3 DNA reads TGTGCCAGCAGCCCCGGGGGTCCCGGCAAAAAGGAGAATGAGCAGTTCTTC.

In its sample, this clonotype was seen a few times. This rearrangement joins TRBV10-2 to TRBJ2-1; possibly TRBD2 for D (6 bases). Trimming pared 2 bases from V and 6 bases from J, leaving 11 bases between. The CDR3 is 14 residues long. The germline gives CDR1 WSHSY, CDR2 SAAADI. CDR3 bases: TGCGCCAGCAGTGAGGGGAGAGCGGGCAATGAGCAGTTCTTC. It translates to CASSEGRAGNEQFF.

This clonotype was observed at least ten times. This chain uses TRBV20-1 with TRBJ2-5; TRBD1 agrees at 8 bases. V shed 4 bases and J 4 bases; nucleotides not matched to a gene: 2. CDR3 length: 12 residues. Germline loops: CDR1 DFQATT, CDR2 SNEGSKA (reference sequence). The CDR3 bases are TGCAGTGCTAAGACAGGGGCAGAGACCCAGTACTTC. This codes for CSAKTGAETQYF.

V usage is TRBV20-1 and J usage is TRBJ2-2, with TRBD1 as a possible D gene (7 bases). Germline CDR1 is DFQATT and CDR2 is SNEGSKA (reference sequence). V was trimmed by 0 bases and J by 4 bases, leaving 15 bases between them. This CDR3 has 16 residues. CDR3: CSARDSRQGLTGELFF. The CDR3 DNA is TGCAGTGCTAGAGATTCAAGACAGGGACTCACCGGGGAGCTGTTTTTT.

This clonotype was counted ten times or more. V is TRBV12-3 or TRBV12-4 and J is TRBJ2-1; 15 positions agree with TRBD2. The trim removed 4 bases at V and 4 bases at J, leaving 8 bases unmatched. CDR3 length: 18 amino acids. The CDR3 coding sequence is TGTGCCAGCAGTTCTGGACTAGCGGGAGGGCCAAGATACAATGAGCAGTTCTTC. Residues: CASSSGLAGGPRYNEQFF.

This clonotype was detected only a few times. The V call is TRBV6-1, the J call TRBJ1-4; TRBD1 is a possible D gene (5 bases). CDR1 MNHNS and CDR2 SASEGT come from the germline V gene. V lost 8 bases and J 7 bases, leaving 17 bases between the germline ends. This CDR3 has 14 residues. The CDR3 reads CASRSSLGREKLFF. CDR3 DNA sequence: TGTGCCAGCCGGTCATCCCTGGGGCGTGAAAAACTGTTTTTT.

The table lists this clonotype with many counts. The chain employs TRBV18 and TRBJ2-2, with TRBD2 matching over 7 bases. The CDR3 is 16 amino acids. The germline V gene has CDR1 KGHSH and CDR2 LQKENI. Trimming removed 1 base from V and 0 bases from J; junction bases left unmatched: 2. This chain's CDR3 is CASSPRLAANTGELFF. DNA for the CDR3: TGTGCCAGCTCACCACGGCTAGCGGCGAACACCGGGGAGCTGTTTTTT.

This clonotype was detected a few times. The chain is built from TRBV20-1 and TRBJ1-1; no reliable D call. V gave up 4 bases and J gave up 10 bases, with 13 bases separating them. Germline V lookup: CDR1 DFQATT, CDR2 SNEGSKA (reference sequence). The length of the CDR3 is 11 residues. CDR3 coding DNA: TGCAGTGCTACCCGGGCCCCTGGAGCTTTCTTT. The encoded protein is CSATRAPGAFF.

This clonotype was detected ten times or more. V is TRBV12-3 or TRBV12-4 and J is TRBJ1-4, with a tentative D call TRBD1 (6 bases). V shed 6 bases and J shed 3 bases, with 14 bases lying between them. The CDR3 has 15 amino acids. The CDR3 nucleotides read TGTGCCAGCAGCCCTCCCAAGGGGGCTAATGAAAAACTGTTTTTT. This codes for CASSPPKGANEKLFF.